This TCR beta chain was observed in a study of OX40 agonist ivuxolimab in advanced cancers. In terms of the full investigation: Ivuxolimab was a fully human IgG2 agonistic monoclonal antibody targeting the costimulatory receptor OX40 (CD134). Intravenous ivuxolimab was administered to patients every 2 weeks at six dose levels: 0.01, 0.1, 0.3, 1.5, 3 and 10 mg/kg. Of the approximately 54 patients in dose escalation, some 20 had hepatocellular carcinoma, some 15 had melanoma, 9 had renal cell carcinoma and 9 had head and neck cancer. In the dose-escalation cohort, approximately 82% of patients were male, and the mean age was approximately 64 years, with a range of about 23 to 85. Prior anti-PD-1, anti-PD-L1 or anti-CTLA-4 therapy was permitted, and checkpoint inhibitors had been received by roughly 40% of dose-escalation patients. Partial responses occurred in three dose-escalation patients: two with cutaneous melanoma and one with hepatocellular carcinoma. Peripheral TCRbeta sequencing was intended to test whether TCR sequence diversity was altered and clonal T-cell expansion was caused by ivuxolimab. The paper reports the monotherapy dose-escalation portion (N = 52 patients) of the phase I ivuxolimab trial. Summary of the overall study and its limitations: In the 0.1-3.0 mg/kg groups, partial responders were among the patients with the lowest normalized peripheral clonal expansion, particularly in CD8+ T cells. Low levels of normalized T-cell clonal expansion were also seen in some nonresponding patients. At doses of 0.1 to 3.0 mg/kg, clonal expansion of both CD4+ and CD8+ blood T cells was observed from baseline to week 6. After ivuxolimab, CD8+ T cells had more expanded clones than CD4+ T cells on average. The antigen specificity of the clonally expanded peripheral T cells was not determined.

Genomic DNA was isolated from the sorted cells so that the TCRbeta CDR3 region could be sequenced. TCRbeta CDR3 regions were sequenced using the immunoSEQ Assay. In its TCRdb copy, this immuneACCESS table keeps in-frame sequences only and misses some clones. Where compared with another copy, unresolved V genes explain less than half of these, and the others have no known cause. This sample holds 71,000 or so clones; roughly 92% were observed only once. 2% to 2.5% of the sample is held by the ten biggest clonotypes. A word on this clone: It has no known antigen specificity. Base-call qualities are not available, and no considerably larger clone is one nucleotide away.

The trial excluded patients who had a history of autoimmune disease or who were on systemic immunosuppression. Peripheral blood for TCR sequencing was drawn from every dose cohort at baseline, at cycle 4 day 1 and at cycle 7 day 1. The samples were drawn from a first-in-human, open-label, multicenter phase I dose-escalation trial of ivuxolimab. The trial enrolled adults with locally advanced or metastatic head and neck squamous cell, hepatocellular, melanoma or renal cell carcinoma. Before TCR sequencing, CD4+ T cells and CD8+ T cells were sorted from peripheral blood as separate populations. For CDR1 and CDR2, the germline V gene (reference sequence) lists SEHNR and FQNEAQ. Its CDR3 holds 15 amino acids, cysteine through phenylalanine. The CDR3 DNA has 45 bases and is translated from base 1. V and J are truncated by 4 bases and 2 bases respectively, leaving an intervening sequence of 14 bases.

The specimen comprised CD4+ or CD8+ T cells sorted from blood, sampled in a trial of the OX40 agonist ivuxolimab. Here the chain combines TRBV7-9 and TRBJ1-1; the D region possibly corresponds to TRBD1 (6 bases align). This sequence was found in an adult with an advanced solid tumor such as melanoma, head and neck, liver or kidney cancer. The DNA is TGTGCCAGCAGCTCGCAGACAGGAACAAACACTGAAGCTTTCTTT. Translated, it reads CASSSQTGTNTEAFF.